This entry lists 18 T cell receptor beta chains sequenced from one sample in a study of T cells in Graves' hyperthyroidism and ophthalmopathy. RNA transcripts were the template for amplifying TCR beta CDR3 regions. Researchers ran a first-round RT-PCR on the TCR CDR3 using the HTBI primer set. TCRdb ran MiXCR on the multiplex PCR reads and lists one entry per CDR3 protein. The top ten hold approximately 10% of the sample, which has 530,000 or so distinct CDR3 sequences, 24% seen once. Sequencing was performed on blood. All receptors come from a woman under 40 with Graves' ophthalmopathy.

Ten or more counts support this clonotype. The V call is TRBV6-5, the J call TRBJ2-7, with unresolved D. The germline V gene encodes CDR1 MNHEY and CDR2 SVGAGI. The CDR3 totals 13 residues. Deletions cut 2 bases from V and 1 base from J, with 6 bases between. DNA for the CDR3: TGTGCCAGCAGTTACCGTCCTTCCTACGAGCAGTACTTC. Translated, it gives CASSYRPSYEQYF.

About this clonotype itself: The junction and the germline gene differ at one end; a read error may be behind it. The V gene is TRBV4-1, the J gene TRBJ1-3; D call uncertain. Germline lookup yields CDR1 MGHRA and CDR2 YSYEKL. This CDR3 spans 16 amino acids. DNA of the CDR3: TGCGCCAGCAGCGCAAGGGTTGGGATCTCTGGAAACACCACATATTTT. It codes for CASSARVGISGNTTYF.

This clonotype was detected many times. This rearrangement joins TRBV12-3 or TRBV12-4 to TRBJ2-2; D might be TRBD1 (6 bases). V dropped 7 bases and J dropped 2 bases, with 11 bases sitting between them. This CDR3 is 14 amino acids long. CDR3 DNA sequence: TGTGCCAGCACCTGGACAGTTAACACCGGGGAGCTGTTTTTT. It translates to CASTWTVNTGELFF.

V usage is TRBV29-1 and J usage is TRBJ1-1; D not certain. V gave up 6 bases and J gave up 3 bases, with 17 bases separating them. The V gene's germline CDR1 is SQVTM and CDR2 ANQGSEA. The length of the CDR3 is 14 residues. CDR3 region: CSVPGMSWDTEAFF. CDR3 DNA sequence: TGCAGCGTGCCCGGGATGAGTTGGGACACTGAAGCTTTCTTT. The complete variable domain, with remaining parts taken from reference TRBV29-1 and TRBJ1-1, reads SAVISQKPSRDICQRGTSLTIQCQVDSQVTMMFWYRQQPGQSLTLIATANQGSEATYESGFVIDKFPISRPNLTFSTLTVSNMSPEDSSIYLCSVPGMSWDTEAFFGQGTRLTVV.

The chain uses TRBV6-2 or TRBV6-3 and TRBJ2-5, with unresolved D. The germline CDR1 and CDR2 sequences are MNHEY and SVGEGT. Trimming pared 2 bases from V and 5 bases from J, leaving 12 bases between. The CDR3 totals 14 residues. The CDR3 here is CASSYADEVETQYF. For the CDR3, the DNA is TGTGCCAGCAGTTACGCCGACGAGGTGGAGACCCAGTACTTC.

The sample holds one count of this clonotype. V is TRBV20-1 and J is TRBJ2-7; 11 positions agree with TRBD2. The junction had 4 bases not matched to a gene; V was cut back by 8 bases and J by 4 bases. CDR1 and CDR2 (germline): DFQATT, SNEGSKA (reference sequence). CDR3 length equals 12 residues. The CDR3 protein is CSIIAGGYEQYF. As DNA, the CDR3 is TGCAGTATTATAGCGGGGGGGTACGAGCAGTACTTC.

This clonotype was seen more than once but under ten times. The chain joins TRBV29-1 to TRBJ2-7, with D possibly called TRBD1 or TRBD2 (5 bases each). Germline CDR1 is SQVTM and CDR2 is ANQGSEA. V was shortened by 4 bases and J by 0 bases, with 13 bases between the two germline ends. The CDR3 has 14 amino acids. The CDR3 here is CSVAGRGSSYEQYF. The CDR3 DNA reads TGCAGCGTTGCGGGACGGGGCAGCTCCTACGAGCAGTACTTC.

This clonotype appeared a single time. V and J are TRBV29-1 and TRBJ1-1, with TRBD1 as a possible D gene (6 bases). Germline V CDR1 and CDR2: SQVTM, ANQGSEA. The CDR3 consists of 15 residues. Trimming stripped 4 bases from V and 5 bases from J, with 20 bases between. This chain's CDR3 is CSVGGGVILGTEAFF. The DNA for the CDR3 is TGCAGCGTTGGAGGGGGAGTCATTTTGGGGACTGAAGCTTTCTTT.

J is TRBJ2-7 and V is TRBV7-9, with TRBD1 matching over 7 bases. Germline CDR1 is SEHNR and CDR2 is FQNEAQ (reference sequence). This CDR3 has 14 amino acids. J was trimmed by 5 bases and V by 3 bases; bases with no gene match: 7. Here the CDR3 reads CASSFSGTDDEQYF. DNA for the CDR3: TGTGCCAGCAGCTTTTCTGGGACAGACGACGAGCAGTACTTC.

This clonotype has ten or more counts. V usage is TRBV12-3 or TRBV12-4 and J usage is TRBJ2-7; the match to TRBD1 covers 7 bases. V was clipped by 4 bases and J by 4 bases; unmatched bases: 7. The CDR3 sequence is 14 residues long. CDR3 in DNA: TGTGCCAGCAGTTGGCAGGCAGGGGGATACGAGCAGTACTTC. It encodes CASSWQAGGYEQYF.

The chain employs TRBV29-1 and TRBJ2-7, with D tentatively TRBD1 (6 bases). Germline V gene lookup returns CDR1 SQVTM and CDR2 ANQGSEA. Trimming stripped 3 bases from V and 3 bases from J, with 15 bases between. The CDR3 sequence is 14 residues long. CDR3 region: CSVDSAGEGYEQYF. In DNA form, the CDR3 reads TGCAGCGTTGATTCGGCAGGGGAAGGCTACGAGCAGTACTTC.

The chain is built from TRBV11-2 and TRBJ2-6; D may be TRBD2 (6 bases). V was pared by 4 bases and J by 4 bases, with 11 bases between. The germline V gene encodes CDR1 SGHAT and CDR2 FQNNGV. The length of the CDR3 is 15 residues. CDR3: CASSYGGIGANVLTF. The CDR3 DNA reads TGTGCCAGCAGCTATGGGGGGATAGGGGCCAACGTCCTGACTTTC.

The gene calls are TRBV6-1 and TRBJ1-1; 7 nucleotides agree with TRBD1. This CDR3 comprises 14 residues. CDR1 MNHNS and CDR2 SASEGT come from the germline V gene. V lost 2 bases to trimming and J lost 5 bases; unmatched junction nucleotides: 5. DNA for the CDR3: TGTGCCAGCAGTGAATCGACAGGGTGGACTGAAGCTTTCTTT. This translates into CASSESTGWTEAFF.

There are many counts of this clonotype. The chain carries TRBV5-1 and TRBJ1-2; TRBD1 is a possible D gene (5 bases). The CDR3 is made up of 14 amino acids. Germline lookup yields CDR1 SGHRS and CDR2 YFSETQ. The ends were cut back, 3 bases at V and 4 bases at J, with 13 bases in the middle. CDR3 DNA: TGCGCCAGCAGCTCCGTCGGGCAGGGCTATGGCTACACCTTC. This codes for CASSSVGQGYGYTF. The whole variable domain, remainder taken from reference TRBV5-1 and TRBJ1-2, is KAGVTQTPRYLIKTRGQQVTLSCSPISGHRSVSWYQQTPGQGLQFLFEYFSETQRNKGNFPGRFSGRQFSNSRSEMNVSTLELGDSALYLCASSSVGQGYGYTFGSGTRLTVV.

This clonotype has a count of ten or more. The chain has TRBV19 and TRBJ1-3, with 8 bases lining up with TRBD1. Germline V gene lookup returns CDR1 LNHDA and CDR2 SQIVND (reference sequence). This CDR3 spans 15 amino acids. Losses at the gene ends were 4 bases for V and 2 bases for J; bases not matched to a gene: 4. CDR3 residues: CASSTGQATGNTIYF. DNA of the CDR3: TGTGCCAGTAGTACGGGACAGGCCACTGGAAACACCATATATTTT.

This clonotype was detected many times. The rearrangement links TRBV7-2 to TRBJ1-6, with D uncertain. Germline CDR1 is SGHTA and CDR2 is FQGNSA. V shed 1 base and J shed 5 bases, with 9 bases lying between them. CDR3 length equals 15 residues. The CDR3 nucleotides are TGTGCCAGCAGCTTAGGCAACATCAATAATTCACCCCTCCACTTT. Translation gives CASSLGNINNSPLHF.

The CDR3 bases are TGTGCCAGCAGTCAAGGGGGCGGGTTTGGCTACACCTTC. Its protein product is CASSQGGGFGYTF. This sequence joins TRBV28 and TRBJ1-2, with TRBD1 identical over 7 bases. V shed 5 bases, J shed 7 bases, and the junction held 7 bases outside the gene matches. CDR1 MDHEN and CDR2 SYDVKM come from the germline V gene. The CDR3 has 13 amino acids.

The V and J genes are TRBV28 and TRBJ2-5, with D possibly matching TRBD2 (5 bases). The V end was cut by 6 bases, the J end by 5 bases, with 19 bases between. The CDR3 is made up of 15 amino acids. CDR1 and CDR2 from the germline V gene are MDHEN and SYDVKM. CDR3 loop: CASRRQGVPGETQYF. The CDR3 DNA follows: TGTGCCAGCAGGCGCCAAGGTGTCCCGGGGGAGACCCAGTACTTC.